The clone carrying this T cell receptor (beta chain) was found many times. Its antigen remains unknown. The data derive from a study of T cells in Graves' hyperthyroidism and ophthalmopathy. Diagnoses were established using clinical symptoms, serum thyroxine and TRAb, thyroid ultrasound and orbital computed tomography. TCR beta CDR3 regions were amplified from RNA. During a first-round RT-PCR of the TCR CDR3, the HTBI primer set was used. TCRdb re-analysed the multiplex PCR reads in MiXCR, keeping a single row per CDR3 protein. There are 250,000 to 400,000 distinct CDR3 sequences in the sample; approximately 14% occur only once, and 34% lies in the top ten. Study-wide results and limits: Peripheral blood also featured most of the thyroid clonotypes expanded above 0.001. Onset of ophthalmopathy came a median approximately 6.5 months after the model predicted it. By a 13 V-J model, ophthalmopathy was set apart from stable hyperthyroidism.

This sequence was found in a woman between 35 and 50 years old with Graves' ophthalmopathy. Sequenced material: blood.

The CDR3 bases are TGTGCCAGCAGTGAAGACAGGTTCTTCTATGGCTACACCTTC. As protein: CASSEDRFFYGYTF. This chain connects TRBV6-1 to TRBJ1-2; D perhaps matches TRBD1 (5 bases). Germline V gene data show CDR1 as MNHNS and CDR2 as SASEGT. Trimming shortened V by 1 base and J by 4 bases, and 10 bases separated the two germline ends. This CDR3 spans 14 amino acids.